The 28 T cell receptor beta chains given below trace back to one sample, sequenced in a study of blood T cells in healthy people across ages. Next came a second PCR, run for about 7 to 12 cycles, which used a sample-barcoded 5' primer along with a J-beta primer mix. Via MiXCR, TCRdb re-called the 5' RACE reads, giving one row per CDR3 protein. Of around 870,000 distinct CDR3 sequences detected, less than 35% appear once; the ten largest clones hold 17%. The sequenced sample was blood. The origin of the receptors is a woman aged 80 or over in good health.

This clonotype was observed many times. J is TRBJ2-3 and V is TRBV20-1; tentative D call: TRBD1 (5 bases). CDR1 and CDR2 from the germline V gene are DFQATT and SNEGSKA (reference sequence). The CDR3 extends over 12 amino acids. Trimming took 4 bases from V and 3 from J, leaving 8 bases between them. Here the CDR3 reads CSATRQTDTQYF. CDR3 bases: TGCAGTGCTACCCGACAGACAGATACGCAGTATTTT.

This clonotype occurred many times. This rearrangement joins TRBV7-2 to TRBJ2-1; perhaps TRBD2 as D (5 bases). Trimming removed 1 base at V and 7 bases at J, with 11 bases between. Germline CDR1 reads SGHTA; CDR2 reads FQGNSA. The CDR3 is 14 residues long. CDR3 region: CASSLVSRENEQFF. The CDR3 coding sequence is TGTGCCAGCAGCTTAGTAAGTAGGGAGAATGAGCAGTTCTTC. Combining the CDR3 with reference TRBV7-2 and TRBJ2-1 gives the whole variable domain GAGVSQSPSNKVTEKGKDVELRCDPISGHTALYWYRQSLGQGLEFLIYFQGNSAPDKSGLPSDRFSAERTGGSVSTLTIQRTQQEDSAVYLCASSLVSRENEQFFGPGTRLTVL.

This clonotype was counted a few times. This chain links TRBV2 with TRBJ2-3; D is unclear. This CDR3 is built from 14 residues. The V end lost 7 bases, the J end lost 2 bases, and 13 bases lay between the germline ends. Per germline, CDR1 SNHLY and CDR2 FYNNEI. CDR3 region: CASTYRPHTDTQYF. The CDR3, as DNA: TGTGCCAGCACTTATCGGCCCCACACAGATACGCAGTATTTT.

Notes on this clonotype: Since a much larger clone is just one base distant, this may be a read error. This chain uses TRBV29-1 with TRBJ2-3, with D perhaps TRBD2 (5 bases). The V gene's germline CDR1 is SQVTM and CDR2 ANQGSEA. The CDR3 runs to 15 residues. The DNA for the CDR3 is TGCAGCGTTGAATTTGGAAAGGGAGTGTTGGATACGCGGTATTTT. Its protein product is CSVEFGKGVLDTRYF.

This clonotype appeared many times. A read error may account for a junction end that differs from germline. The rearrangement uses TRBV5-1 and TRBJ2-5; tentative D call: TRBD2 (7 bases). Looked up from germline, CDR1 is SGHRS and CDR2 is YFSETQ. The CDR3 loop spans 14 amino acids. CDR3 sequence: CASSLGGPGETQYF. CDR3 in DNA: TGTGCCAGCAGCTTGGGGGGGCCCGGAGAGACCCAGTACTTC.

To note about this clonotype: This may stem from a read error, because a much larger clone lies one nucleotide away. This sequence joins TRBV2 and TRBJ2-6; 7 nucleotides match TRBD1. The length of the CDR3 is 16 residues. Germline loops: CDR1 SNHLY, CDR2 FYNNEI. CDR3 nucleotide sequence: TGTGCCAGCAGTACAGGGGAAAGGTCTGGGGCCAACGTCCGGACTTTC. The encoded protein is CASSTGERSGANVRTF. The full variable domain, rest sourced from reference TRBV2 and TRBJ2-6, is EPEVTQTPSHQVTQMGQEVILRCVPISNHLYFYWYRQILGQKVEFLVSFYNNEISEKSEIFDDQFSVERPDGSNFTLKIRSTKLEDSAMYFCASSTGERSGANVRTFGAGSRLTVL.

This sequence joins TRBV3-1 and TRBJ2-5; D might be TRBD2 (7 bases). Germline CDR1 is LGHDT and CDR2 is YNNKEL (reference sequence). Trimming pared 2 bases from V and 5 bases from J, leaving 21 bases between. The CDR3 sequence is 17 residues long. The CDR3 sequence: CASSQRPLGGAEETQYF. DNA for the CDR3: TGTGCCAGCAGCCAAAGGCCCCTGGGGGGGGCGGAGGAGACCCAGTACTTC.

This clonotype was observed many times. As DNA, the CDR3 is TGTGCCAGCAGCTACGGGGGACTAGCCGAGACCCAGTACTTC. Residues: CASSYGGLAETQYF. V usage is TRBV6-2 or TRBV6-3 and J usage is TRBJ2-5; TRBD2 matches at 9 bases. After removal of 6 bases from V and 5 bases from J, the junction contained 7 bases not matched to a gene. The CDR3 is 14 amino acids. Per the germline V gene, CDR1 is MNHEY and CDR2 is SVGEGT.

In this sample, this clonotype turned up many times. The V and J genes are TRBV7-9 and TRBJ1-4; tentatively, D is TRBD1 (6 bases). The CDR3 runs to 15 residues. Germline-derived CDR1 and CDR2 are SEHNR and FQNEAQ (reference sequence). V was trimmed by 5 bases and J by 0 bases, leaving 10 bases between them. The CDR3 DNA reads TGTGCCAGCAGCCGAGGGACATCAACTAATGAAAAACTGTTTTTT. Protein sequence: CASSRGTSTNEKLFF.

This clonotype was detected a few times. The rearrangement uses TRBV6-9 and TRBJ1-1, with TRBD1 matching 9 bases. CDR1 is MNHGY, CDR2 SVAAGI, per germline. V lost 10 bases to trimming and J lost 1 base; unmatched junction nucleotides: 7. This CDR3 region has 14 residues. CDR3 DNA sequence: TGTGCCACCGGGGACAGGGTCGGGAACACTGAAGCTTTCTTT. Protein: CATGDRVGNTEAFF.

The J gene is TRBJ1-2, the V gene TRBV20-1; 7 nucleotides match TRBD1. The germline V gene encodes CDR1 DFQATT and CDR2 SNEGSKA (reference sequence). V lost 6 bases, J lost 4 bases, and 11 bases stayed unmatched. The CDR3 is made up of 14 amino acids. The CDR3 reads CSARGTATSYGYTF. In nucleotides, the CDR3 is TGCAGTGCGAGGGGGACAGCCACTTCCTATGGCTACACCTTC.

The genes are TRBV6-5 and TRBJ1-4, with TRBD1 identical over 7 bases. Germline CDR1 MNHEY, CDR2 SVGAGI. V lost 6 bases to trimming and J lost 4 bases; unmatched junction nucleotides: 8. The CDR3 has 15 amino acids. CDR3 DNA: TGTGCCAGCAGAAAATCCGGGACAGATAATGAAAAACTGTTTTTT. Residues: CASRKSGTDNEKLFF.

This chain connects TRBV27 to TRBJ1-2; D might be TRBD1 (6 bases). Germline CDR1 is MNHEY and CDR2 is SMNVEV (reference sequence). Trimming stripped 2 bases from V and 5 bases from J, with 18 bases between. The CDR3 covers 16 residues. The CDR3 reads CASSLKFTGSGYGYTF. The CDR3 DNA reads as TGTGCCAGCAGTTTAAAATTTACAGGGTCGGGATATGGCTACACCTTC.

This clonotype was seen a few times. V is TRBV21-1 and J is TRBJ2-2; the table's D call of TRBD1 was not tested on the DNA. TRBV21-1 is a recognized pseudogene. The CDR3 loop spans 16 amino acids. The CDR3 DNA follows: TGTGCCAGCAGCCACCGGGACAGGGGAGGGGCCGGGGAGCTGTTTTTT. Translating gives CASSHRDRGGAGELFF.

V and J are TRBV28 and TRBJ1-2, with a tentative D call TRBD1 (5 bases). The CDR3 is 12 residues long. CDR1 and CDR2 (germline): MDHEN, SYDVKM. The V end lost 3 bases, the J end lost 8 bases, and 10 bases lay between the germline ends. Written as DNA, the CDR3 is TGTGCCAGCAGTTTGTCAGGGCCCGGCTACACCTTC. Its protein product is CASSLSGPGYTF.

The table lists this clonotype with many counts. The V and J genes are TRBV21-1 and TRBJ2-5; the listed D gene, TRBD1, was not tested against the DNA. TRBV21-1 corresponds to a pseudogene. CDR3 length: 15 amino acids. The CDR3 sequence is CASSNPGQGVETQYF. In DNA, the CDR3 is TGTGCCAGCAGCAACCCCGGACAGGGGGTGGAGACCCAGTACTTC.

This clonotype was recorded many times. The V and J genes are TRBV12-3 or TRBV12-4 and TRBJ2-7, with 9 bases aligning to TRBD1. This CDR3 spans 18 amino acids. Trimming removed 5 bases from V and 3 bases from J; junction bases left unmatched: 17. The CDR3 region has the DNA TGTGCCAGCAGTACCCGGACATCCGGGACAGGGATTTTCTACGAGCAGTACTTC. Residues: CASSTRTSGTGIFYEQYF.

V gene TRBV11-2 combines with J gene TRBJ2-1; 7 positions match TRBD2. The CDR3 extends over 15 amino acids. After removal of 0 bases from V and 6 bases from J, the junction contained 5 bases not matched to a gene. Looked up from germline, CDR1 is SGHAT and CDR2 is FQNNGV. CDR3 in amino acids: CASSLDLLARNEQFF. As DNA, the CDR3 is TGTGCCAGCAGCTTAGATCTACTAGCGCGCAATGAGCAGTTCTTC. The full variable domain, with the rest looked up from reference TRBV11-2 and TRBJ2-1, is EAGVAQSPRYKIIEKRQSVAFWCNPISGHATLYWYQQILGQGPKLLIQFQNNGVVDDSQLPKDRFSAERLKGVDSTLKIQPAKLEDSAVYLCASSLDLLARNEQFFGPGTRLTVL.

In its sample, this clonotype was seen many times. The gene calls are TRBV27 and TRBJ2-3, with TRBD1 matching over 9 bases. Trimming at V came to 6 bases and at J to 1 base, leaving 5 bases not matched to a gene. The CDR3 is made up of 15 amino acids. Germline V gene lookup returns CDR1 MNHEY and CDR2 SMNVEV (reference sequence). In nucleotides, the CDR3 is TGTGCCAGCAGGACAGGGGGACAAGGCACAGATACGCAGTATTTT. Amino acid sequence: CASRTGGQGTDTQYF.

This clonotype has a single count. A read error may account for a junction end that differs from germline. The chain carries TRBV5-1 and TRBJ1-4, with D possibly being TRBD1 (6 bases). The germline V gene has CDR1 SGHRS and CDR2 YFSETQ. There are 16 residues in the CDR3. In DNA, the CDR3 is TGCGCCAGCAGCAGGGACCCCCGCAGGGGTAATGGAAAACTGTTTTTT. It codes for CASSRDPRRGNGKLFF.

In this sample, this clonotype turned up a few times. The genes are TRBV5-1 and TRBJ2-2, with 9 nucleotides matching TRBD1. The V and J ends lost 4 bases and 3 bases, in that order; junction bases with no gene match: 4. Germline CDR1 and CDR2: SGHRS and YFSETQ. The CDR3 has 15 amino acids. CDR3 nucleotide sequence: TGCGCCAGCAGCCCCCGGACAGGGGACACCGGGGAGCTGTTTTTT. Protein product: CASSPRTGDTGELFF. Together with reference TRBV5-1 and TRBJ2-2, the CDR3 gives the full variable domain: KAGVTQTPRYLIKTRGQQVTLSCSPISGHRSVSWYQQTPGQGLQFLFEYFSETQRNKGNFPGRFSGRQFSNSRSEMNVSTLELGDSALYLCASSPRTGDTGELFFGEGSRLTVL.

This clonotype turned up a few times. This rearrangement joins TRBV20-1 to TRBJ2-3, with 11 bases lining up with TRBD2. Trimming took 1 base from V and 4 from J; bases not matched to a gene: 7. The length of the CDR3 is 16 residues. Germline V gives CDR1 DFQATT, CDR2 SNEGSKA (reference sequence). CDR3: CSARGSLAGGADTQYF. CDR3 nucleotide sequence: TGCAGTGCTAGAGGGTCGCTAGCGGGGGGCGCAGATACGCAGTATTTT.

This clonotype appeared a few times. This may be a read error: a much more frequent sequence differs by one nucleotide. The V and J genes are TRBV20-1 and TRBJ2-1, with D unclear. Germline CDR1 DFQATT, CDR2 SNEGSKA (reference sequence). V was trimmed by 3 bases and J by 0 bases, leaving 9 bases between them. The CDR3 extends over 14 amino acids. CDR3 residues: CSARDPSSYNEQFF. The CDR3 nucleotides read TGCAGTGCTAGGGACCCAAGCTCCTACAATGAGCAGTTCTTC.

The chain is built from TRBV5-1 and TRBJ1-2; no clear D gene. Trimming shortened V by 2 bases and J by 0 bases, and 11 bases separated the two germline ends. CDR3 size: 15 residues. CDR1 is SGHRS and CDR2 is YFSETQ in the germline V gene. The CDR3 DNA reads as TGCGCCAGCAGCTTTGCGGAGTGGACTAACTATGGCTACACCTTC. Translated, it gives CASSFAEWTNYGYTF.

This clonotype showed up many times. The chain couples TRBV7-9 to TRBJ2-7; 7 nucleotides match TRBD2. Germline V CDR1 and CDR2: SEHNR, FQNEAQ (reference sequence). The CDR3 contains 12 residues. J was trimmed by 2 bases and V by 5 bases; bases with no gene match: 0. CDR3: CASSAGAYEQYF. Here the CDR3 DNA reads TGTGCCAGCAGCGCGGGAGCCTACGAGCAGTACTTC.

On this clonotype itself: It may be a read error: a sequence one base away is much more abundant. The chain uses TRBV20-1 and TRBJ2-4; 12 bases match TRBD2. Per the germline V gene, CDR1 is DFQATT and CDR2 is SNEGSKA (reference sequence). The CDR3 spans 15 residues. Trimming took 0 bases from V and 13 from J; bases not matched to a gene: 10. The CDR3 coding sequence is TGCAGTGCTAGAGACGCTAGCGGGGGGGCTAGTGTGCAGTACTTC. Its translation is CSARDASGGASVQYF.

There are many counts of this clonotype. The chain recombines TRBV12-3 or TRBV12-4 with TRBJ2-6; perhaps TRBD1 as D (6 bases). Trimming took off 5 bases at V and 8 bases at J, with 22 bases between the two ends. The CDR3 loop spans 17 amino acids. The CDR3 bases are TGTGCCAGCAGTCCTAGTACAGGGTTGGGGGAGTCCAACGTCCTGACTTTC. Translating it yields CASSPSTGLGESNVLTF.

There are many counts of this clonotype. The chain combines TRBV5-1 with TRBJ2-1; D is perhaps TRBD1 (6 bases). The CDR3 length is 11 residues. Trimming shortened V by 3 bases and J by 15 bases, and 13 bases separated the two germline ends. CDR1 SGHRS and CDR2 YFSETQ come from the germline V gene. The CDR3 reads CASSSSTGAFF. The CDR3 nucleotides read TGCGCCAGCAGCTCGTCGACAGGTGCGTTCTTC.